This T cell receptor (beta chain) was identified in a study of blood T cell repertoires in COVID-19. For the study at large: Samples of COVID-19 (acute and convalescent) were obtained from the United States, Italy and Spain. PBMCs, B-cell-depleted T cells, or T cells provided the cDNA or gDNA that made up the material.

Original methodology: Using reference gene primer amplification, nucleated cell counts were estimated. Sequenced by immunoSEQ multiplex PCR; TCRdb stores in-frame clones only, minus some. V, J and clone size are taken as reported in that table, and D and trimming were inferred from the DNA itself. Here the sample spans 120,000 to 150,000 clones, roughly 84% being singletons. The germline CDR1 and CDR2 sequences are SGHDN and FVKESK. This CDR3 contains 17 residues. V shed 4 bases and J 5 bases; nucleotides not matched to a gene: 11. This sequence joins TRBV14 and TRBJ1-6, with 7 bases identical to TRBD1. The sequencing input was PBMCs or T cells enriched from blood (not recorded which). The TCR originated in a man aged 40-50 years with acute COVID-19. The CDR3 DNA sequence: TGTGCCAGCAGCCCGGGACAGTATGAAGCGCATAATTCACCCCTCCACTTT. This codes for CASSPGQYEAHNSPLHF.